These 29 T cell receptor beta chains were sequenced from one sample in a study of CD8 T cells in Susac syndrome. When the RNA was reverse transcribed, random hexamers were used with an input of roughly 0.45 to 1 ug. One entry per CDR3 protein results from TCRdb running MiXCR on the immunoSEQ multiplex PCR reads. The sample records a few hundred thousand distinct CDR3 sequences, 95% being singletons. What was sequenced was CD4+ T cells from PBMCs. The receptor source for this set is a human donor with multiple sclerosis.

The V and J genes are TRBV7-2 and TRBJ1-2; D is perhaps TRBD1 (5 bases). The germline V gene encodes CDR1 SGHTA and CDR2 FQGNSA. V was clipped by 5 bases and J by 0 bases, with 10 bases between them. The CDR3 runs 14 residues. CDR3 in amino acids: CASSLLTANYGYTF. In DNA form, the CDR3 reads TGTGCCAGCAGCCTCCTGACAGCTAACTATGGCTACACCTTC.

This sequence joins TRBV4-2 and TRBJ2-7; D is uncertain. Trimming stripped 2 bases from V and 0 bases from J, with 5 bases between. CDR1 LGHNA and CDR2 YNFKEQ come from the germline V gene. The CDR3 has 13 amino acids. CDR3 loop: CASSQSASYEQYF. The DNA of the CDR3 is TGTGCCAGCAGCCAATCCGCCTCCTACGAGCAGTACTTC.

The chain recombines TRBV29-1 with TRBJ2-1, with 8 bases lining up with TRBD2. Germline V gene lookup returns CDR1 SQVTM and CDR2 ANQGSEA. The CDR3 length is 13 residues. V lost 6 bases and J lost 6; bases outside the gene matches: 7. CDR3 loop: CSVGREAPNEQFF. The DNA of the CDR3 is TGCAGCGTCGGGAGGGAGGCCCCCAATGAGCAGTTCTTC.

V gene TRBV12-3 or TRBV12-4 combines with J gene TRBJ2-1, with D perhaps TRBD2 (5 bases). The CDR3 runs to 13 residues. V was clipped by 5 bases and J by 6 bases, with 11 bases between them. The CDR3, as DNA: TGTGCCAGCAGTCCCGCGGGCCGCAATGAGCAGTTCTTC. It yields the protein CASSPAGRNEQFF.

The chain has TRBV4-1 and TRBJ2-7, with D tentatively TRBD2 (6 bases). V was cut by 3 bases and J by 0 bases, with 12 bases left in between. Germline values: CDR1 MGHRA, CDR2 YSYEKL. The CDR3 runs 15 residues. The CDR3 reads CASSQRDGSSYEQYF. CDR3 in DNA: TGCGCCAGCAGCCAGCGTGACGGGAGCTCCTACGAGCAGTACTTC.

The rearrangement joins TRBV27 to TRBJ1-2; D might be TRBD1 (5 bases). Germline values: CDR1 MNHEY, CDR2 SMNVEV (reference sequence). The CDR3 is 16 amino acids. V was pared by 4 bases and J by 1 base, with 16 bases between. The CDR3: CASSSFRGKINYGYTF. In DNA, the CDR3 is TGTGCCAGCAGTTCCTTTCGGGGGAAGATTAACTATGGCTACACCTTC.

The chain combines TRBV15 with TRBJ2-1; D uncertain. The CDR3 spans 13 residues. The ends were cut back, 4 bases at V and 6 bases at J, with 10 bases in the middle. The V gene's germline CDR1 is LNHNV and CDR2 YYDKDF (reference sequence). CDR3 DNA sequence: TGTGCCACCAGCACAGGAACGCGCAATGAGCAGTTCTTC. It specifies CATSTGTRNEQFF.

The CDR3 protein is CASAPTGDTEAFF. Here the CDR3 DNA reads TGTGCTAGTGCCCCAACAGGGGACACTGAAGCTTTCTTT. V gene TRBV12-5 combines with J gene TRBJ1-1, with TRBD1 matching 7 bases. Per the germline V gene, CDR1 is LGHNT and CDR2 is FRNRAP. The junction had 5 bases not matched to a gene; V was cut back by 7 bases and J by 3 bases. The CDR3 is 13 amino acids.

The chain carries TRBV23-1 and TRBJ2-5, with D tentatively TRBD1 or TRBD2 (6 bases each). TRBV23-1 is labeled an ORF, and its function is uncertain. Trimming shortened V by 2 bases and J by 5 bases, and 18 bases separated the two germline ends. This CDR3 spans 16 amino acids. CDR3 sequence reads: CASSQIRRWGAETQYF. CDR3 DNA sequence: TGCGCCAGCAGTCAAATCCGGCGATGGGGGGCGGAGACCCAGTACTTC.

The chain carries TRBV5-1 and TRBJ1-3, with TRBD1 matching 7 bases. This CDR3 region has 15 residues. V dropped 4 bases and J dropped 1; count of bases not matched to a gene: 5. Germline-derived CDR1 and CDR2 are SGHRS and YFSETQ. CDR3 nucleotide sequence: TGCGCCAGCAGCGCCGGGACAGAATCTGGAAACACCATATATTTT. Its protein product is CASSAGTESGNTIYF. Complete variable domain (other parts from reference TRBV5-1 and TRBJ1-3): KAGVTQTPRYLIKTRGQQVTLSCSPISGHRSVSWYQQTPGQGLQFLFEYFSETQRNKGNFPGRFSGRQFSNSRSEMNVSTLELGDSALYLCASSAGTESGNTIYFGEGSWLTVV.

The V gene is TRBV11-1, the J gene TRBJ2-5; no clear D. CDR3 size: 15 residues. Germline lookup yields CDR1 SGHAT and CDR2 FQDESV (reference sequence). V was pared by 3 bases and J by 1 base, with 12 bases between. The CDR3, as DNA: TGTGCCAGCAGCTTCCCAAGTCCGGGCCAAGAGACCCAGTACTTC. Protein sequence: CASSFPSPGQETQYF.

V and J are TRBV12-3 or TRBV12-4 and TRBJ1-4; TRBD1 matches 9 bases. CDR3 size: 13 residues. Germline trimming cut 8 bases from V and 8 bases from J; bases unmatched to any gene: 6. The CDR3 spells CASRGQGSEKLFF. The CDR3 coding sequence is TGTGCCAGCCGGGGACAGGGAAGCGAAAAACTGTTTTTT.

The rearrangement uses TRBV28 and TRBJ1-2, with 8 bases fitting TRBD1. The CDR3 spans 13 residues. V lost 8 bases, J lost 6 bases, and 8 bases stayed unmatched. Germline CDR1 is MDHEN and CDR2 is SYDVKM. In DNA, the CDR3 is TGTGCCAGCCGACAGGGGCGGAAAAATGGCTACACCTTC. Its translation is CASRQGRKNGYTF.

The rearrangement uses TRBV29-1 and TRBJ2-3; no clear D gene. Looked up from germline, CDR1 is SQVTM and CDR2 is ANQGSEA. This CDR3 is 12 amino acids long. Trimming cost V 3 bases and J 2 bases, with 6 bases left between them. This CDR3 reads CSVDLNTDTQYF. The CDR3 DNA follows: TGCAGCGTTGACCTGAACACAGATACGCAGTATTTT.

This chain connects TRBV2 to TRBJ2-5, with 8 bases that match TRBD1. The length of the CDR3 is 13 residues. The J segment lost 6 bases and the V segment lost 5 bases, leaving 5 bases of the junction unmatched. CDR1 is SNHLY, CDR2 FYNNEI, per germline. For the CDR3, the DNA is TGTGCCAGCAGTCGGACAGGGTACAAGACCCAGTACTTC. Translated, it gives CASSRTGYKTQYF. The whole variable domain, filled in from reference TRBV2 and TRBJ2-5, reads EPEVTQTPSHQVTQMGQEVILRCVPISNHLYFYWYRQILGQKVEFLVSFYNNEISEKSEIFDDQFSVERPDGSNFTLKIRSTKLEDSAMYFCASSRTGYKTQYFGPGTRLLVL.

V and J are TRBV10-3 and TRBJ2-7, with D maybe TRBD2 (5 bases). Germline V CDR1 and CDR2: ENHRY, SYGVKD. The CDR3 is 14 amino acids. V shed 6 bases and J shed 3 bases, with 15 bases lying between them. CDR3 in amino acids: CAIRGERRIYEQYF. As DNA, the CDR3 is TGTGCCATCAGGGGCGAGCGGAGAATCTACGAGCAGTACTTC.

This chain uses TRBV14 with TRBJ1-1; D is ambiguous. Germline V gives CDR1 SGHDN, CDR2 FVKESK. Trimming pared 7 bases from V and 0 bases from J, leaving 9 bases between. The CDR3 is made up of 13 amino acids. The DNA of the CDR3 is TGTGCCAGCAAGACAAAGATGAACACTGAAGCTTTCTTT. This sequence encodes CASKTKMNTEAFF.

The chain uses TRBV27 and TRBJ1-1; maybe TRBD1 (6 bases). Trimming stripped 6 bases from V and 3 bases from J, with 14 bases between. Germline CDR1 and CDR2: MNHEY and SMNVEV (reference sequence). The CDR3 runs 14 residues. CDR3 sequence (DNA): TGTGCCAGCAGCGTGGGGAGGACAGACACTGAAGCTTTCTTT. Encoded protein: CASSVGRTDTEAFF.

V usage is TRBV28 and J usage is TRBJ2-5; 7 bases align to TRBD2. The germline gives CDR1 MDHEN, CDR2 SYDVKM. CDR3 length: 11 amino acids. V lost 5 bases and J lost 7; bases outside the gene matches: 1. CDR3 bases: TGTGCCAGCAGTGGCGGGGGGACCCAGTACTTC. This translates into CASSGGGTQYF.

This clonotype was seen a single time. The chain recombines TRBV20-1 with TRBJ1-5, with 8 bases identical to TRBD1. J was trimmed by 2 bases and V by 6 bases; bases with no gene match: 9. The CDR3 has 15 amino acids. Per the germline V gene, CDR1 is DFQATT and CDR2 is SNEGSKA (reference sequence). The DNA for the CDR3 is TGCAGTGCCCTTAAGACAGGGGTGGGCAATCAGCCCCAGCATTTT. It translates to CSALKTGVGNQPQHF.

V and J are TRBV20-1 and TRBJ2-3; 13 bases line up with TRBD2. The CDR3 contains 15 residues. V shed 4 bases and J 3 bases; nucleotides not matched to a gene: 4. The germline CDR1 and CDR2 sequences are DFQATT and SNEGSKA (reference sequence). The CDR3 DNA follows: TGCAGTGCTACCACTAGCGGGAGGGTAACAGATACGCAGTATTTT. This encodes CSATTSGRVTDTQYF.

This rearrangement joins TRBV15 to TRBJ1-2; possibly TRBD1 for D (5 bases). Trimming removed 4 bases at V and 8 bases at J, with 14 bases between. CDR3 length: 13 amino acids. Germline lookup yields CDR1 LNHNV and CDR2 YYDKDF (reference sequence). CDR3 in amino acids: CATSIIQGWGYTF. CDR3 nucleotide sequence: TGTGCCACCAGCATTATCCAGGGTTGGGGCTACACCTTC.

The J gene is TRBJ2-7, the V gene TRBV20-1; D might be TRBD2 (6 bases). The CDR3 covers 15 residues. Per germline, CDR1 DFQATT and CDR2 SNEGSKA (reference sequence). Trimming cost V 0 bases and J 1 base, with 13 bases left between them. The DNA for the CDR3 is TGCAGTGCTAGAGATCTTGCGCGGGGATCCTACGAGCAGTACTTC. It specifies CSARDLARGSYEQYF.

V and J are TRBV27 and TRBJ2-1, with unresolved D. The ends were cut back, 6 bases at V and 2 bases at J, with 14 bases in the middle. The CDR3 has 15 residues. Germline V gene data show CDR1 as MNHEY and CDR2 as SMNVEV (reference sequence). The CDR3 nucleotides read TGTGCCAGCAGACTGATTGGACCAGCCTACAATGAGCAGTTCTTC. Translated: CASRLIGPAYNEQFF.

The genes are TRBV20-1 and TRBJ2-5; D is unresolved. The V and J ends lost 6 bases and 1 base respectively, with 12 bases between them. The germline CDR1 and CDR2 sequences are DFQATT and SNEGSKA (reference sequence). The CDR3 contains 13 residues. CDR3 sequence reads: CSASRQPQETQYF. The CDR3 nucleotides read TGCAGTGCCTCGCGACAACCCCAAGAGACCCAGTACTTC.

The chain recombines TRBV20-1 with TRBJ1-3; D may be TRBD1 (5 bases). Looked up from germline, CDR1 is DFQATT and CDR2 is SNEGSKA (reference sequence). Trimming pared 0 bases from V and 2 bases from J, leaving 11 bases between. The CDR3 is 15 residues long. The CDR3 protein is CSARDETAPGNTIYF. The CDR3 region has the DNA TGCAGTGCTAGAGATGAGACAGCACCTGGAAACACCATATATTTT.

The V and J genes are TRBV6-6 and TRBJ2-5; D gene uncertain. The CDR3 runs to 11 residues. V lost 4 bases and J 14 bases, leaving 14 bases between the germline ends. Germline assignment: CDR1 MNHNY and CDR2 SVGAGI (reference sequence). CDR3 bases: TGTGCCAGCAGTTCCAGCCCGACCATTTACTTC. Amino acids: CASSSSPTIYF.

V usage is TRBV28 and J usage is TRBJ2-1, with 7 bases matching TRBD2. The CDR3 has 19 residues. The germline V gene has CDR1 MDHEN and CDR2 SYDVKM. With 2 bases clipped from V and 1 base from J, the junction kept 14 bases outside the gene matches. The DNA of the CDR3 is TGTGCCAGCAGTTTACCCCCTCTCGGGCGGGAGAGTTCCTACAATGAGCAGTTCTTC. Translating it yields CASSLPPLGRESSYNEQFF.

This clonotype was found once. The rearrangement links TRBV30 to TRBJ1-2; D unresolved. Trimming cost V 7 bases and J 7 bases, with 16 bases left between them. The CDR3 consists of 12 residues. CDR1 is GTSNPN and CDR2 is SVGIG in the germline V gene (reference sequence). In DNA form, the CDR3 reads TGTGCCTTATACGAGGGTTTAACTGGCTACACCTTC. Protein product: CALYEGLTGYTF.